This entry concerns a single TCR beta chain. Its antigen is not known. The data originate from a study of cytomegalovirus exposure and HLA in healthy donors. On the study more broadly: Across almost 400 genotyped donors, 81% landed in the Caucasian-associated ancestry cluster. Study results and limitations: Reportedly, HLA-A and HLA-B alleles of most subjects were accurately predicted from TCR beta. Listed as cytomegalovirus-associated were 150 or so TCR beta chains.

Unmatched junction bases numbered 9, after V lost 6 bases and J lost 5 bases. This CDR3 is built from 14 residues. From germline, CDR1 is SQVTM and CDR2 ANQGSEA. Vbeta (60) and Jbeta (13) primers were used in the PCR. Methods used by the authors: The authors later counted about 80 million unique TCR beta chains, 9 million to 12 million of them shared. Generated by immunoSEQ multiplex PCR, the TCRdb table keeps only in-frame clones and is missing some. V and J calls and clone size are those listed in that table; D and trimming were worked out from the DNA. Of 150,000 or so clones listed, approximately 80% were seen once; the top ten hold roughly 4.2%.

The specimen was PBMCs. This TCR was sampled from a woman between 40 and 55 years old in good health and CMV-seronegative. The rearrangement joins TRBV29-1 to TRBJ1-4; 7 bases align to TRBD1. CDR3 amino acids: CSVRPGQLNEKLFF. The CDR3 DNA is TGCAGCGTCCGACCGGGACAGTTGAATGAAAAACTGTTTTTT.